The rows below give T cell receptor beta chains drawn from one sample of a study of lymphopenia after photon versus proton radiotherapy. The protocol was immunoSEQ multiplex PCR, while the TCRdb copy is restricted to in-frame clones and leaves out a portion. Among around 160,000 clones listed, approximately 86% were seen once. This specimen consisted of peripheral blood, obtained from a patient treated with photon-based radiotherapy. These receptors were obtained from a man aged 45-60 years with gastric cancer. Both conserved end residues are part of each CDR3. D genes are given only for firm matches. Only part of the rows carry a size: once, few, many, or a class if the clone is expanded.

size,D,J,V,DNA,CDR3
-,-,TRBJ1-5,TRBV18,TGTGCCAGCTCTACCGACAGGAATCAGCCCCAGCATTTT,CASSTDRNQPQHF
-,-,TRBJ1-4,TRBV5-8,TGTGCCAGCAGCTTGGGTGCTGGACCGAATAATGAAAAACTGTTTTTT,CASSLGAGPNNEKLFF
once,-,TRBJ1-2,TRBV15,TGTGCCACCAGCAGAGGAGGACAGCAACTCGGCTACACCTTC,CATSRGGQQLGYTF
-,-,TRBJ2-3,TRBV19,TGTGCCAGTAGTATTCTCACCCCGGGGACAGATACGCAGTATTTT,CASSILTPGTDTQYF
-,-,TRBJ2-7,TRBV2,TGTGCCAGGTCACAGGGAGGATCCTACGAGCAGTACTTC,CARSQGGSYEQYF
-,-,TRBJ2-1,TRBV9,TGTGCCAGCAGCGTAGCTCAAAGCTCCGATGAGCAGTTCTTC,CASSVAQSSDEQFF
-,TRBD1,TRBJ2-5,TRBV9,TGTGCCAGCAGCGTAGAGGGGGCAGGGGGCCATCAAGAGACCCAGTACTTC,CASSVEGAGGHQETQYF
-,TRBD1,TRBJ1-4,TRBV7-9,TGTGCCAGCAGCCGGGGACAGGGAATTGAAAAACTGTTTTTT,CASSRGQGIEKLFF
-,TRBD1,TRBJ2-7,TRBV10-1,TGCGCCAGCAGTGGCCCTAGGACAGGGGTCAACGAGCAGTACTTC,CASSGPRTGVNEQYF
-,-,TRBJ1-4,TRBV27,TGTGCCAGCAGTAAATGGACGGGGATTAATGAAAAACTGTTTTTT,CASSKWTGINEKLFF
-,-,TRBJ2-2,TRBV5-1,TGCGCCAGCAGCACCCAGTCCGGGGAGCTGTTTTTT,CASSTQSGELFF
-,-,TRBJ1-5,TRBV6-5,TGTGCCAGCAGTTACTCGGGGAGCAATCAGCCCCAGCATTTT,CASSYSGSNQPQHF
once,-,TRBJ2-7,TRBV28,TGTGCCAGCCGAGGGAGTACCCGGAGCACCTACGAGCAGTACTTC,CASRGSTRSTYEQYF
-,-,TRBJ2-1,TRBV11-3,TGTGCCAGCAGCCAGGAAGGGTATGCCGATGAGCAGTTCTTC,CASSQEGYADEQFF
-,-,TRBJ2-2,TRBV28,TGTGCCAGCAGTCCGGGGGGCACGAGGGAGCTGTTTTTT,CASSPGGTRELFF
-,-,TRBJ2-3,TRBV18,TGTGCCAGCTCCCCTGGGGGGGGCCCAGATACGCAGTATTTT,CASSPGGGPDTQYF
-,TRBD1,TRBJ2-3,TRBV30,TGTGCCTGGAGGAGGGGGCAGGGACCAGATACGCAGTATTTT,CAWRRGQGPDTQYF
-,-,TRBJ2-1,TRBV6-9,TGTGCCAGCAATGAGCAGTTCTTC,CASNEQFF
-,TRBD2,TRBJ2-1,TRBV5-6,TGTGCCAGCAGCTTGGTCGGAGCGGGAGGGATCTACAATGAGCAGTTCTTC,CASSLVGAGGIYNEQFF
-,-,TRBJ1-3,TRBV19,TGTGCCAGTAGTATGAGACAAAGCTCTGGAAACACCATATATTTT,CASSMRQSSGNTIYF
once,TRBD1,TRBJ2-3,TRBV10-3,TGTGCCATCAGTGAGGCAGGGGGCAACACAGATACGCAGTATTTT,CAISEAGGNTDTQYF
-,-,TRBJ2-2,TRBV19,TGTGCCAGTAGTCAAGGGCGCGCGAACACCGGGGAGCTGTTTTTT,CASSQGRANTGELFF
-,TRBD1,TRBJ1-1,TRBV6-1,TGTGCCAGCAGGGACAGGGCCTTCAACACTGAAGCTTTCTTT,CASRDRAFNTEAFF
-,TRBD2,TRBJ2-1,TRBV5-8,TGTGCCAGCAGCTTGCGCGGGAGCTCCTACAATGAGCAGTTCTTC,CASSLRGSSYNEQFF
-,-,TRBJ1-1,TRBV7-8,TGTGCCAGCAGCTCGGGACACGCGAACACTGAAGCTTTCTTT,CASSSGHANTEAFF
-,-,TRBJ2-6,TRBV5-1,TGCGCCAGCAGCACGGGTCTCTCTGGGGCCAACGTCCTGACTTTC,CASSTGLSGANVLTF
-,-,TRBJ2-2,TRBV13,TGTGCCAGCAGTCACATCCCGGGAGTTGTCACCGGGGAGCTGTTTTTT,CASSHIPGVVTGELFF
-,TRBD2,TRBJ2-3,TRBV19,TGTGCCAGTTCCCGGGGGGTAGATACGCAGTATTTT,CASSRGVDTQYF
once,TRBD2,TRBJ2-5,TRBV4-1,TGCGCCAGCAGCCAAGATTGGCCTAGCGGGGGGGAGACCCAGTACTTC,CASSQDWPSGGETQYF
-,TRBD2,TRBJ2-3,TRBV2,TGTGCCAGCAGTGAAGAGGCGGGAGTCGCAGATACGCAGTATTTT,CASSEEAGVADTQYF
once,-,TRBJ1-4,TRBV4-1,TGCGCCAGCAGCCAAAATAATAATGAAAAACTGTTTTTT,CASSQNNNEKLFF
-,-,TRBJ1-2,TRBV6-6,TGTGCCAGCAGCCCGACAGTTGGCCCTTCCTATGGCTACACCTTC,CASSPTVGPSYGYTF
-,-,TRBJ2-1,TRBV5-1,TGCGCCAGCAGCTTGGGGCTGAAATCCTACAATGAGCAGTTCTTC,CASSLGLKSYNEQFF
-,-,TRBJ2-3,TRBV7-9,TGTGCCAGCAGCTTAGTGTTAGGGGGGAAGGATACGCAGTATTTT,CASSLVLGGKDTQYF
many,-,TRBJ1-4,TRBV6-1,TGTGCCAGCAGTGAAGTTGGGGAAAAACTGTTTTTT,CASSEVGEKLFF
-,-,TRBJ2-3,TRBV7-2,TGTGCCAGCAGCTTAACCCCCGCCCGCACAGATACGCAGTATTTT,CASSLTPARTDTQYF
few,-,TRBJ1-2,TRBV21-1,TGTGCCAGCAGCAAAGAGGATCCAATAAAGGGCACGGGTGGGGTAAACTATGGCTACACCTTC,CASSKEDPIKGTGGVNYGYTF
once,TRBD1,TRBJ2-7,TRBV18,TGTGCCAGCTCCGAAGAGACAGGGACCCACGAGCAGTACTTC,CASSEETGTHEQYF
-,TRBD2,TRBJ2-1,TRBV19,TGTGCCAGTAGTCCCCTAGCGGGAGCTAATGAGCAGTTCTTC,CASSPLAGANEQFF
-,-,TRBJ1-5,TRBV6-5,TGTGCCAGCAGTCGAGGGACCTTGAATCAGCCCCAGCATTTT,CASSRGTLNQPQHF
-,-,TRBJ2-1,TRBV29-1,TGCAGCGTTGATGCGGGACGTGCCTACAATGAGCAGTTCTTC,CSVDAGRAYNEQFF
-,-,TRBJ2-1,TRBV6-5,TGTGCCAGCAGTTACAGGGAGGTAAATGAGCAGTTCTTC,CASSYREVNEQFF
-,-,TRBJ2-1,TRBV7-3,TGTGCCAGCAACCTCGGGCGGAGCTCCTACAATGAGCAGTTCTTC,CASNLGRSSYNEQFF
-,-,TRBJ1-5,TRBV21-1,TGTGCCAGCAGCCTACCGACAGGGGATGATGGCAATCAGCCCCAGCATTTT,CASSLPTGDDGNQPQHF
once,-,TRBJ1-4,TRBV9,TGTGCCAGCAGCGGTGTTGTGTGGGGGTCCCATGAAAAACTGTTTTTT,CASSGVVWGSHEKLFF
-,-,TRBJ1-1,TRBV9,TGTGCCAGCAGCGTCATCCCCGAAGGTATGAACACTGAAGCTTTCTTT,CASSVIPEGMNTEAFF
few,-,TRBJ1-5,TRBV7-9,TGTGCCAGCAGCTTAAACCCAAATCAGCCCCAGCATTTT,CASSLNPNQPQHF